Listed below are T cell receptor beta chains from one sample, sequenced in a study of CXCR3-negative and CXCR3-positive naive CD8 T cells. From the 5' RACE reads, TCRdb lists one entry per CDR3 protein and no DNA. The sample totals 25,000 to 35,000 distinct CDR3 sequences; its top ten clones hold 10%. Sequencing used memory CD8+ T cells from blood. The receptors here all came from a human donor in good health. Some clones in this sample may be carry-over from other donors' samples. Each CDR3 is given with its conserved first and last residue. Clone sizes are given selectively: once, few, many, or a class where the clone is expanded.

V: TRBV2
J: TRBJ2-4
size: -
CDR3: CASLGMTAGLNIQYF

V: TRBV7-9
J: TRBJ2-1
size: -
CDR3: CASSLGAENNEQFF

V: TRBV7-6
J: TRBJ2-7
size: -
CDR3: CASSRRGNYEQYF

V: TRBV28
J: TRBJ1-2
size: -
CDR3: CASSFVPLYGYTF

V: TRBV7-9
J: TRBJ2-5
size: -
CDR3: CASSITSGGPIETQYF

V: TRBV6-4
J: TRBJ2-1
size: -
CDR3: CATQRDSSYNEQFF

V: TRBV7-9
J: TRBJ2-7
size: -
CDR3: CASSWGAGGSGYEQYF

V: TRBV7-9
J: TRBJ2-1
size: -
CDR3: CASSPSGGRSYNEQFF

V: TRBV21-1
J: TRBJ2-7
size: -
CDR3: CASSVWTSELRSSFYEQYF

V: TRBV7-3
J: TRBJ1-1
size: -
CDR3: CASSLSSGRGRTEAFF

V: TRBV2
J: TRBJ2-4
size: -
CDR3: CASSANLAGGDKNIQYF

V: TRBV11-2
J: TRBJ2-7
size: -
CDR3: CASRGQGVEQYF

V: TRBV5-6
J: TRBJ2-2
size: -
CDR3: CASSLVGTGRTGELFF

V: TRBV19
J: TRBJ1-1
size: -
CDR3: CASRYRGSDTEAFF

V: TRBV12-3/TRBV12-4
J: TRBJ2-7
size: -
CDR3: CASSLGTFSSYEQYF

V: TRBV14
J: TRBJ2-5
size: -
CDR3: CASSQVFPGAGKTQYF

V: TRBV29-1
J: TRBJ2-2
size: -
CDR3: CSVPGPGELFF

V: TRBV5-1
J: TRBJ2-7
size: -
CDR3: CASSPYPGGTYEQYF

V: TRBV3-1
J: TRBJ2-2
size: -
CDR3: CASSPGVPGELFF

V: TRBV7-6
J: TRBJ2-7
size: -
CDR3: CASSLAGRSYEQYF

V: TRBV7-2
J: TRBJ2-6
size: -
CDR3: CASSIYRGRIAGANVLTF

V: TRBV7-2
J: TRBJ1-1
size: -
CDR3: CASSLGWGGDTEAFF

V: TRBV7-6
J: TRBJ2-3
size: medium-sized
CDR3: CASSPILAGGTDTQYF

V: TRBV20-1
J: TRBJ2-3
size: -
CDR3: CSATTGTALADTQYF

V: TRBV29-1
J: TRBJ2-1
size: -
CDR3: CSVVMREGRNEQFF

V: TRBV19
J: TRBJ2-1
size: -
CDR3: CASSMLTGGAYDEQFF

V: TRBV29-1
J: TRBJ2-7
size: -
CDR3: CSVAGGPSGYEQYF

V: TRBV15
J: TRBJ2-5
size: -
CDR3: CATSRDRGASGDQETQYF

V: TRBV18
J: TRBJ1-2
size: -
CDR3: CASSPPGETGYTF

V: TRBV6-2/TRBV6-3
J: TRBJ2-1
size: -
CDR3: CASRLGTSSYNEQFF

V: TRBV7-9
J: TRBJ2-6
size: -
CDR3: CASSLQNMGGANVLTF

V: TRBV19
J: TRBJ2-3
size: -
CDR3: CASSLQGSTDTQYF

V: TRBV20-1
J: TRBJ1-5
size: -
CDR3: CSARTGTGGNQPQHF

V: TRBV7-9
J: TRBJ2-3
size: -
CDR3: CASSPTSGGEIDTQYF

V: TRBV7-8
J: TRBJ2-1
size: -
CDR3: CASSPSTDRGISNEQFF

V: TRBV7-2
J: TRBJ2-3
size: -
CDR3: CASSLTWIETDTQYF

V: TRBV18
J: TRBJ1-1
size: -
CDR3: CASSLQGVNTEAFF

V: TRBV20-1
J: TRBJ1-1
size: -
CDR3: CSARAQGSITEAFF

V: TRBV7-9
J: TRBJ1-3
size: -
CDR3: CASSSMQTLVDTIYF